The 4 T cell receptor beta chains reported below all come from one sample, sequenced in a study of tumor-infiltrating lymphocytes in primary liver carcinoma. Production of TCR beta cDNA used approximately 480 ng total RNA together with a constant-region primer. Library construction for TCR beta comprised three nested multiplex PCR rounds performed with slightly modified ARM-PCR. Each of the first two PCR rounds ran roughly 10 cycles with TRBV1-TRBV30 forward and C-beta reverse primers. TCRdb analysed the multiplex PCR reads with MiXCR anew, one entry per CDR3 protein. The table has around 56,000 distinct CDR3 sequences, less than 85% seen once. Each 20-30 mg portion of unsorted bulk tissue served as the source for co-extraction of RNA and DNA. The sequenced material came from liver tumor tissue from sampling region 2. Stated subset: tumor region T2, inferior pole. These receptor sequences come from a middle-aged man with primary liver carcinoma and hepatitis B virus infection.

To note about this clonotype: Without the conserved terminal phenylalanine or tryptophan, this CDR3 likely stems from a read error. The J gene is TRBJ1-5, the V gene TRBV10-3; D is unclear. CDR1 is ENHRY and CDR2 is SYGVKD in the germline V gene. The CDR3 has 14 residues. The CDR3 DNA is TGTGCCATCAGTGCGTATGAGGGCGATCAGCCTCAGCATGTT. This gives the protein CAISAYEGDQPQHV.

Comment on this clonotype: One end of the junction is discordant with germline, which a read error may explain. The rearrangement links TRBV5-1 to TRBJ2-1; the match to TRBD2 covers 12 bases. The germline V gene has CDR1 SGHRS and CDR2 YFSETQ. This CDR3 spans 15 amino acids. This CDR3 is CASSSLAGGPNGQFF. CDR3 bases: TGCGCCAGCAGCTCTCTAGCGGGAGGGCCCAATGGGCAGTTCTTC. Using reference TRBV5-1 and TRBJ2-1 for the parts outside the CDR3, the full variable domain is KAGVTQTPRYLIKTRGQQVTLSCSPISGHRSVSWYQQTPGQGLQFLFEYFSETQRNKGNFPGRFSGRQFSNSRSEMNVSTLELGDSALYLCASSSLAGGPNGQFFGPGTRLTVL.

As for this clonotype: The junction and the germline gene differ at one end; a read error may be behind it. V and J are TRBV11-2 and TRBJ2-2; maybe TRBD2 (6 bases). The CDR3 loop spans 15 amino acids. Germline assignment: CDR1 SGHAT and CDR2 FQNNGV. The CDR3 loop is CASGFAGSNAGELFF. As DNA, the CDR3 is TGTGCCAGCGGCTTTGCGGGATCGAACGCAGGGGAGCTGTTTTTT.

The sample holds one count of this clonotype. This sequence joins TRBV6-2 or TRBV6-3 and TRBJ2-7; D remains ambiguous. This CDR3 contains 17 residues. Germline CDR1 MNHEY, CDR2 SVGEGT. V was trimmed by 2 bases and J by 0 bases, leaving 17 bases between them. The DNA of the CDR3 is TGTGCCAGCAGTTACCCCCTCGGAGCTCCGAACTCCTACGAGCAGTACTTC. This encodes CASSYPLGAPNSYEQYF.